Below, 24 T cell receptor beta chains from the same sample are listed, as sequenced in a study of shared clonotypes between healthy human individuals. TCRdb keeps only in-frame clones here, not all; method: immunoSEQ multiplex PCR. Among roughly 2,000,000 clones listed, 80% to 95% were seen once. Terminally differentiated effector memory CD45RA+ cells were excluded from the naive CD8 cells, which were CD45RO-negative and positively selected for CCR7. The sequenced sample consisted of naive CD8+ T cells from PBMCs. The receptors stem from a man between 18 and 29 years old in good health. Some clones in this sample may be carry-over from other donors' samples.

The V gene is TRBV15, the J gene TRBJ2-7, with D perhaps matching TRBD2 (6 bases). Trimming pared 2 bases from V and 6 bases from J, leaving 11 bases between. The V gene's germline CDR1 is LNHNV and CDR2 YYDKDF (reference sequence). This CDR3 has 13 residues. The CDR3 coding sequence is TGTGCCACCAGCAGAACGGTAGCGGCCGAGCAGTACTTC. It encodes CATSRTVAAEQYF.

V and J are TRBV6-1 and TRBJ1-1; D gene uncertain. The CDR3 contains 16 residues. Germline assignment: CDR1 MNHNS and CDR2 SASEGT. V was trimmed by 4 bases and J by 0 bases, leaving 15 bases between them. This chain's CDR3 is CASSVRVLLLNTEAFF. CDR3 in DNA: TGTGCCAGCAGTGTCCGGGTCCTCCTCTTGAACACTGAAGCTTTCTTT.

The V call is TRBV7-8, the J call TRBJ2-3, with D unclear. Germline V CDR1 and CDR2: SGHVS, FQNEAQ. The CDR3 extends over 12 amino acids. V lost 3 bases to trimming and J lost 8 bases, with 9 bases between them. In nucleotides, the CDR3 is TGTGCCAGCAGCTTCGAAAAGATTACGCAGTATTTT. This codes for CASSFEKITQYF. Together with reference TRBV7-8 and TRBJ2-3, the CDR3 gives the full variable domain: GAGVSQSPRYKVAKRGQDVALRCDPISGHVSLFWYQQALGQGPEFLTYFQNEAQLDKSGLPSDRFFAERPEGSVSTLKIQRTQQEDSAVYLCASSFEKITQYFGPGTRLTVL.

The J gene is TRBJ2-5, the V gene TRBV7-9; the D gene is possibly TRBD1 (6 bases). This CDR3 has 15 amino acids. Looked up from germline, CDR1 is SEHNR and CDR2 is FQNEAQ (reference sequence). The ends were cut back, 5 bases at V and 1 base at J, with 14 bases in the middle. The CDR3 spells CASSQTRGVQETQYF. For the CDR3, the DNA is TGTGCCAGCAGCCAAACCAGGGGTGTCCAAGAGACCCAGTACTTC.

CDR3 sequence: CAILGSRGEYNEQFF. CDR3 nucleotide sequence: TGTGCCATACTGGGGAGTCGCGGGGAGTACAATGAGCAGTTCTTC. V and J are TRBV6-1 and TRBJ2-1; a possible D gene is TRBD2 (6 bases). In germline, CDR1 is MNHNS, CDR2 SASEGT. Trimming removed 10 bases at V and 4 bases at J, with 20 bases between. The CDR3 loop spans 15 amino acids.

The chain combines TRBV29-1 with TRBJ2-5; D is ambiguous. CDR1 and CDR2 (germline): SQVTM, ANQGSEA. Trimming cost V 4 bases and J 3 bases, with 12 bases left between them. The CDR3 is 13 amino acids. The CDR3 protein is CSVGLSVEETQYF. CDR3 DNA: TGCAGCGTTGGGTTGAGCGTCGAAGAGACCCAGTACTTC.

V usage is TRBV5-4 and J usage is TRBJ2-7, with D perhaps matching TRBD2 (8 bases). V was pared by 1 base and J by 3 bases, with 23 bases between. Germline CDR1 is SGHNT and CDR2 is YYREEE (reference sequence). The CDR3 length is 18 residues. Here the CDR3 DNA reads TGTGCCAGCAGCTTGAATTCGGTTAGCGGGACAGCCTTCTACGAGCAGTACTTC. Amino acids: CASSLNSVSGTAFYEQYF.

The genes are TRBV27 and TRBJ2-7; either TRBD1 or TRBD2 may supply D (7 bases each). The ends were cut back, 8 bases at V and 5 bases at J, with 19 bases in the middle. In germline, CDR1 is MNHEY, CDR2 SMNVEV (reference sequence). CDR3 length equals 14 residues. The CDR3, as DNA: TGTGCCAGCCGATGGGGAGGGGACAGAAACGAGCAGTACTTC. Its protein is CASRWGGDRNEQYF.

The V gene is TRBV28, the J gene TRBJ2-2, with a tentative D call TRBD2 (6 bases). Between the trimmed V and J ends, which lost 8 bases and 5 bases, there was a span of 15 bases. Germline V gives CDR1 MDHEN, CDR2 SYDVKM. The CDR3 sequence is 14 residues long. The CDR3 nucleotides read TGTGCCAGCGTTCACGTGGGGGGAACCGGGGAGCTGTTTTTT. It codes for CASVHVGGTGELFF. Together with reference TRBV28 and TRBJ2-2, the CDR3 gives the full variable domain: DVKVTQSSRYLVKRTGEKVFLECVQDMDHENMFWYRQDPGLGLRLIYFSYDVKMKEKGDIPEGYSVSREKKERFSLILESASTNQTSMYLCASVHVGGTGELFFGEGSRLTVL.

J is TRBJ2-5 and V is TRBV6-6; D call uncertain. V was pared by 5 bases and J by 2 bases, with 6 bases between. The CDR3 is 12 residues long. Germline V gene data show CDR1 as MNHNY and CDR2 as SVGAGI (reference sequence). Here the CDR3 DNA reads TGTGCCAGCAGTAACACTCAAGAGACCCAGTACTTC. Its translation is CASSNTQETQYF.

There are a few counts of this clone. The V gene is TRBV27, the J gene TRBJ1-5; D is uncertain. CDR1 and CDR2 from the germline V gene are MNHEY and SMNVEV (reference sequence). The CDR3 covers 12 residues. Trimming pared 0 bases from V and 9 bases from J, leaving 6 bases between. CDR3 sequence: CASSLSSGPQHF. The CDR3 nucleotides are TGTGCCAGCAGTTTATCATCAGGGCCCCAGCATTTT.

This rearrangement joins TRBV4-2 to TRBJ2-7; 14 bases are shared with TRBD2. CDR3 length: 19 residues. Per the germline V gene, CDR1 is LGHNA and CDR2 is YNFKEQ. Trimming removed 3 bases from V and 3 bases from J; junction bases left unmatched: 13. CDR3 sequence reads: CASSHPSQGLAGVGYEQYF. In DNA form, the CDR3 reads TGTGCCAGCAGCCACCCCTCCCAGGGACTAGCGGGAGTAGGCTACGAGCAGTACTTC.

V usage is TRBV7-2 and J usage is TRBJ2-3; the match to TRBD2 covers 12 bases. Looked up from germline, CDR1 is SGHTA and CDR2 is FQGNSA. This CDR3 spans 18 amino acids. Germline trimming cut 2 bases from V and 2 bases from J; bases unmatched to any gene: 8. The CDR3 here is CASSLRLLAGGFTDTQYF. For the CDR3, the DNA is TGTGCCAGCAGCTTAAGGCTTCTAGCGGGAGGGTTCACAGATACGCAGTATTTT.

CDR3 DNA: TGTGCCAGCAGCTTAGGGGTCAGCAGCACAGATACGCAGTATTTT. Its protein product is CASSLGVSSTDTQYF. This chain links TRBV11-3 with TRBJ2-3; D is ambiguous. The CDR3 length is 15 residues. V lost 1 base and J lost 0, with 8 bases in between. Germline V gene lookup returns CDR1 SGHNT and CDR2 YENEEA.

The gene calls are TRBV11-2 and TRBJ2-3; maybe TRBD1 (6 bases). Trimming removed 4 bases from V and 2 bases from J, with 13 bases in between. Germline V gene data show CDR1 as SGHAT and CDR2 as FQNNGV. The CDR3 loop spans 15 amino acids. Here the CDR3 DNA reads TGTGCCAGCAGCTATCAGGGGAGAGACACAGATACGCAGTATTTT. Its translation: CASSYQGRDTDTQYF.

The chain employs TRBV28 and TRBJ2-7, with 7 positions matching TRBD2. The CDR3 sequence is 14 residues long. Germline trimming cut 5 bases from V and 1 base from J; bases unmatched to any gene: 5. The germline V gene encodes CDR1 MDHEN and CDR2 SYDVKM. This CDR3 reads CASSTLARSYEQYF. CDR3 in DNA: TGTGCCAGCAGTACACTAGCGAGATCCTACGAGCAGTACTTC.

The rearrangement links TRBV30 to TRBJ1-2; D is ambiguous. Germline loops: CDR1 GTSNPN, CDR2 SVGIG (reference sequence). The V end lost 0 bases, the J end lost 6 bases, and 8 bases lay between the germline ends. The CDR3 is 12 amino acids. The CDR3 coding sequence is TGTGCCTGGAGTGTAGGCACCGATGGCTACACCTTC. Protein product: CAWSVGTDGYTF.

The V gene is TRBV15, the J gene TRBJ1-1; tentatively, D is TRBD1 (5 bases). Trimming took off 1 base at V and 7 bases at J, with 16 bases between the two ends. The germline V gene has CDR1 LNHNV and CDR2 YYDKDF (reference sequence). This CDR3 has 15 residues. The CDR3 DNA follows: TGTGCCACCAGCAGAGCGGGGGGGTATTTGGATGAAGCTTTCTTT. It translates to CATSRAGGYLDEAFF.

This chain joins TRBV7-9 and TRBJ2-1, with 9 bases fitting TRBD1. This CDR3 spans 16 amino acids. J was trimmed by 8 bases and V by 0 bases; bases with no gene match: 8. Germline CDR1 reads SEHNR; CDR2 reads FQNEAQ (reference sequence). CDR3 region: CASSLATGGESYEQFF. In DNA form, the CDR3 reads TGTGCCAGCAGCTTAGCTACAGGGGGCGAATCTTATGAGCAGTTCTTC.

The V call is TRBV9, the J call TRBJ2-1, with 7 nucleotides matching TRBD2. V lost 8 bases, J lost 2 bases, and 10 bases stayed unmatched. The germline gives CDR1 SGDLS, CDR2 YYNGEE. This CDR3 region has 15 residues. The CDR3 sequence is CASDPGAGAYNEQFF. As DNA, the CDR3 is TGTGCCAGTGACCCTGGGGCGGGGGCCTACAATGAGCAGTTCTTC.

The rearrangement uses TRBV5-6 and TRBJ2-7; perhaps TRBD1 as D (5 bases). Germline CDR1 SGHDT, CDR2 YYEEEE. The CDR3 consists of 14 residues. Deletions cut 1 base from V and 3 bases from J, with 11 bases between. CDR3 DNA sequence: TGTGCCAGCAGCTTGTGGGGCAGCCTCTACGAGCAGTACTTC. This encodes CASSLWGSLYEQYF.

This chain links TRBV28 with TRBJ2-7; weak D call: TRBD2 (5 bases). Germline values: CDR1 MDHEN, CDR2 SYDVKM. Deletions cut 6 bases from V and 5 bases from J, with 20 bases between. The CDR3 is 15 amino acids. CDR3 DNA sequence: TGTGCCAGCAGCCTCGGACGGAGGATGTTCCACGAGCAGTACTTC. This codes for CASSLGRRMFHEQYF. Variable domain in full (rest from reference TRBV28 and TRBJ2-7): DVKVTQSSRYLVKRTGEKVFLECVQDMDHENMFWYRQDPGLGLRLIYFSYDVKMKEKGDIPEGYSVSREKKERFSLILESASTNQTSMYLCASSLGRRMFHEQYFGPGTRLTVT.

The V gene is TRBV9, the J gene TRBJ2-2; D may be TRBD2 (6 bases). CDR1 and CDR2 (germline): SGDLS, YYNGEE. V was clipped by 0 bases and J by 5 bases, with 14 bases between them. The CDR3 has 16 amino acids. CDR3 loop: CASSVDPGTLTGELFF. CDR3 coding DNA: TGTGCCAGCAGCGTAGACCCCGGGACTCTAACCGGGGAGCTGTTTTTT.

The rearrangement links TRBV6-5 to TRBJ2-1; 10 bases line up with TRBD2. The junction had 4 bases not matched to a gene; V was cut back by 4 bases and J by 1 base. Per the germline V gene, CDR1 is MNHEY and CDR2 is SVGAGI. The CDR3 is 16 residues long. CDR3 in DNA: TGTGCCAGCAGTTGGGGACTAGCGCGGTCCTACAATGAGCAGTTCTTC. Its protein is CASSWGLARSYNEQFF.